This TCR beta chain emerged from a study of T cell responses to AZD1222 COVID-19 vaccine. Generated by immunoSEQ multiplex PCR, the TCRdb table keeps only in-frame clones and is missing some. The table has about 160,000 clones, 75% to 90% seen once. There are 15 residues in the CDR3. The germline V gene encodes CDR1 GTSNPN and CDR2 SVGIG (reference sequence). Trimming cost V 3 bases and J 4 bases, with 13 bases left between them. This clone occurred a few times. The TCR originated in an adult in good health. The sample was peripheral blood, taken on day 0 of AZD1222 vaccination. V usage is TRBV30 and J usage is TRBJ1-6, with D possibly being TRBD1 (5 bases). The CDR3 nucleotides are TGTGCCTGGAGGACAGATCCCTTTTATAATTCACCCCTCCACTTT. Translated, it gives CAWRTDPFYNSPLHF.